The clone carrying this TCR beta chain qualifies as medium-sized. The antigen is undetermined. The ends lost 4 bases at V and 0 bases at J; junction bases unmatched: 8. From germline, CDR1 is SGHVS and CDR2 FNYEAQ. The CDR3 spans 17 residues. General study results and limits: In terms of TCR gene usage, tumor memory CD4+ T cells clustered together with blood and lymph node memory CD4+ cells, as well as with lymph node naive CD4+ cells.

Cells sorted as Tregs were CD4+, CD25+ and CD127-/low. Semi-nested PCR with Nested Universal Primer A followed constant-region reverse priming of full-length variable regions. One entry per CDR3 protein, called by TCRdb with MiXCR from the 5' RACE reads. Among more than 8,000 distinct CDR3 sequences listed, approximately 25% were seen once. The V gene is TRBV7-6, the J gene TRBJ1-4, with 7 positions matching TRBD1. The material sequenced was Tregs sorted from blood. The clonotype originates from a female donor with breast cancer. DNA of the CDR3: TGTGCCAGCAGCTCCCTACCAACAGGGGCAACTAATGAAAAACTGTTTTTT. It translates to CASSSLPTGATNEKLFF.